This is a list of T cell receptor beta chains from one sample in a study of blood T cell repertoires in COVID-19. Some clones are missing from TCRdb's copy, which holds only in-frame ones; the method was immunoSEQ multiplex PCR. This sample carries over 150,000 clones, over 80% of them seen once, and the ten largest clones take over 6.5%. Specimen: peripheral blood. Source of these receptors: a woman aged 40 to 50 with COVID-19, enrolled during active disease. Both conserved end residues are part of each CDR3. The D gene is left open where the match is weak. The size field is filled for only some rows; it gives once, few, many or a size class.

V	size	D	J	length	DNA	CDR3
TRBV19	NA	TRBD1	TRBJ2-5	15	TGTGCCAGTAGCAGGGGGTGGGGGACCCAAGAGACCCAGTACTTC	CASSRGWGTQETQYF
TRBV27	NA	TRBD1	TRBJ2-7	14	TGTGCCAGCAGTTCTTCCGGGACAGGGTACGAGCAGTACTTC	CASSSSGTGYEQYF
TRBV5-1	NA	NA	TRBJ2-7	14	TGCGCCAGCAGCTTGGAACCAGGGGCCTACGAGCAGTACTTC	CASSLEPGAYEQYF
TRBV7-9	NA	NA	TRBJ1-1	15	TGTGCCAGCAGCTCCGATGCAGGAGGAACCACTGAAGCTTTCTTT	CASSSDAGGTTEAFF
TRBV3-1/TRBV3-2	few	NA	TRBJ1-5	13	TGTGCCAGCAGCCAAGGTCTAAATCAGCCCCAGCATTTT	CASSQGLNQPQHF
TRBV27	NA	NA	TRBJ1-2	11	TGTGCCAGCGGCCCAAACTATGGCTACACCTTC	CASGPNYGYTF
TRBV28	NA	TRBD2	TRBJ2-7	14	TGTGCCAGCAGTTTTCTAGCGGGAGGATCCGAGCAGTACTTC	CASSFLAGGSEQYF
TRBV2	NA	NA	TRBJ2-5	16	TGTGCCAGCAGGGATGGGCTGGAACTTGCTCAAGAGACCCAGTACTTC	CASRDGLELAQETQYF
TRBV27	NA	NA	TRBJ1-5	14	TGTGCCAGCACCTCGGTCGGGGGCAATCAGCCCCAGCATTTT	CASTSVGGNQPQHF
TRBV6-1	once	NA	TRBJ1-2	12	TGTGCCAGCAGTGACACAGGGAACGGCTACACCTTC	CASSDTGNGYTF
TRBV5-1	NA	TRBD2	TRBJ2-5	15	TGCGCCAGCAGCCCGCGGGGGGTCGAAAAAGAGACCCAGTACTTC	CASSPRGVEKETQYF
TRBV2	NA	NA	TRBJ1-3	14	TGTGCCAGCATCCCAATCCCCTCTGGAAACACCATATATTTT	CASIPIPSGNTIYF
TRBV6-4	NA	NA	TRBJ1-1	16	TGTGCCAGCAGTGATTTTCACCCTAGGGGAAACACTGAAGCTTTCTTT	CASSDFHPRGNTEAFF
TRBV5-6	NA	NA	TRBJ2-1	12	TGTGCCAGCAGCTTGGACCAGGGCGTGCAGTTCTTC	CASSLDQGVQFF
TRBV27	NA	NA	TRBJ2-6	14	TGTGCCAGCACCTCGGGGAGGGGGGCCAACGTCCTGACTTTC	CASTSGRGANVLTF
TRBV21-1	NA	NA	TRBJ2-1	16	TGTGCCAGCAGCAAAGTTCTCCGGACAGGGGACGATGAGCAGTTCTTC	CASSKVLRTGDDEQFF
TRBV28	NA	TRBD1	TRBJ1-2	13	TGTGCCAGCAAACCGGGACAGTTTAAAGGCTACACCTTC	CASKPGQFKGYTF
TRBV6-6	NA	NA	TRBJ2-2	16	TGTGCCAGCAGTTACCCTGAAGCGAGGAACACCGGGGAGCTGTTTTTT	CASSYPEARNTGELFF
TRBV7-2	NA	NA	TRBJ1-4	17	TGTGCCAGCAGCCCACGACCCCCAGGTTACACTAATGAAAAACTGTTTTTT	CASSPRPPGYTNEKLFF
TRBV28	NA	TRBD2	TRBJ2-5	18	TGTGCCAGCAGTCCAGGACTAGCGGGAATTTCCCCCCAAGAGACCCAGTACTTC	CASSPGLAGISPQETQYF
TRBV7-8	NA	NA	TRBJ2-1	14	TGTGCCAGCAGCCTTAGCGGACGATACAATGAGCAGTTCTTC	CASSLSGRYNEQFF
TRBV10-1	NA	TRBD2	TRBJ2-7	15	TGCGCCAGCAGTCCCCTAGCGGGAAGGACGGGTGAGCAGTACTTC	CASSPLAGRTGEQYF
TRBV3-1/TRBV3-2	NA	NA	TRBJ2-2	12	TGTGCCAGCAGCCGGGGGGCCGGGGAGCTGTTTTTT	CASSRGAGELFF
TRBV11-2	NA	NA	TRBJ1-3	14	TGTGCCAGCAGCCCCCCAGGGTTCGGAAACACCATATATTTT	CASSPPGFGNTIYF